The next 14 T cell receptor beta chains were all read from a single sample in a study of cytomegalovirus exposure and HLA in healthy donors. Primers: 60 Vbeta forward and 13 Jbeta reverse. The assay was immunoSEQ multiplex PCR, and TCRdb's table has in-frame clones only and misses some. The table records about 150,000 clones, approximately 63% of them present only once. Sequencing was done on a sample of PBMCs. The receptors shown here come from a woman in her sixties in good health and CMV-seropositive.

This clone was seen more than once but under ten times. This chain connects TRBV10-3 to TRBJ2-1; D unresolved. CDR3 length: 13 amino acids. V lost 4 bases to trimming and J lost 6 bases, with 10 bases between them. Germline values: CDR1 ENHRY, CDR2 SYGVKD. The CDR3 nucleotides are TGTGCCATCAGTGCTAGACTGAGCAATGAGCAGTTCTTC. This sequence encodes CAISARLSNEQFF.

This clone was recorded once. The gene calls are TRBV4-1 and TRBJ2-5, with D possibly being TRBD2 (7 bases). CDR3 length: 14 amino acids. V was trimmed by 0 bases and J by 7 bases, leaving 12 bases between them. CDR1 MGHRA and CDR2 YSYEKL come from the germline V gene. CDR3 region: CASSQEGGQGTQYF. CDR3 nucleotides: TGCGCCAGCAGCCAAGAGGGGGGGCAGGGGACCCAGTACTTC.

CDR3 sequence reads: CSARTGVTQYF. The CDR3 DNA reads TGCAGTGCTAGGACGGGAGTGACCCAGTACTTC. The chain joins TRBV20-1 to TRBJ2-5; the D gene is possibly TRBD2 (6 bases). CDR3 size: 11 residues. Germline-derived CDR1 and CDR2 are DFQATT and SNEGSKA (reference sequence). V gave up 3 bases and J gave up 7 bases, with 9 bases separating them.

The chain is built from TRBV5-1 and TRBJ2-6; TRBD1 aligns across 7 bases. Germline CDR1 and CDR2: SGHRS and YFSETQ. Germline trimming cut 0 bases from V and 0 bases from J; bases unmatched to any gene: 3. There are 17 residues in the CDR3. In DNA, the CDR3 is TGCGCCAGCAGCTTGGGGGGGACAGCCTCTGGGGCCAACGTCCTGACTTTC. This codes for CASSLGGTASGANVLTF.

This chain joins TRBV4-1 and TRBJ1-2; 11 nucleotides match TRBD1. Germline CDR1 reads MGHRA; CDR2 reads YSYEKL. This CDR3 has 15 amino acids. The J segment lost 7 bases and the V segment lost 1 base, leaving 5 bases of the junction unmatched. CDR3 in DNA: TGCGCCAGCAGCCAAGGGGACAGGGGGGCACGTGGCTACACCTTC. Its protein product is CASSQGDRGARGYTF.

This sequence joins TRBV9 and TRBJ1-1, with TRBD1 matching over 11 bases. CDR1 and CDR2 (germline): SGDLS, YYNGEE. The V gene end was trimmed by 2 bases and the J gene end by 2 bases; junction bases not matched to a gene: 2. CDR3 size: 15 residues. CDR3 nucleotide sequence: TGTGCCAGCAGCGTGGACAGGGGGCTTAACACTGAAGCTTTCTTT. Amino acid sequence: CASSVDRGLNTEAFF. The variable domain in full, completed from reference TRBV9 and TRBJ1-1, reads DSGVTQTPKHLITATGQRVTLRCSPRSGDLSVYWYQQSLDQGLQFLIQYYNGEERAKGNILERFSAQQFPDLHSELNLSSLELGDSALYFCASSVDRGLNTEAFFGQGTRLTVV.

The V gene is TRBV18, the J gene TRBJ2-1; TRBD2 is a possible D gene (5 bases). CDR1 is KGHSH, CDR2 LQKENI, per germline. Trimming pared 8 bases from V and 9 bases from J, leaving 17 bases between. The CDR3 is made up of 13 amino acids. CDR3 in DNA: TGTGCCAGCGTTTCCTTTAGGGAGCTTGAGCAGTTCTTC. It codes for CASVSFRELEQFF. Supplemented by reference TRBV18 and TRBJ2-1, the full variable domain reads NAGVMQNPRHLVRRRGQEARLRCSPMKGHSHVYWYRQLPEEGLKFMVYLQKENIIDESGMPKERFSAEFPKEGPSILRIQQVVRGDSAAYFCASVSFRELEQFFGPGTRLTVL.

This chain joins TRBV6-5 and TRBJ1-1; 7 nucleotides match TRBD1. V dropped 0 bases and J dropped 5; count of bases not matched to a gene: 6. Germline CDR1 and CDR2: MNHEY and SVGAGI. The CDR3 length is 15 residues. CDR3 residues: CASSYSRQGRTEAFF. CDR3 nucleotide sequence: TGTGCCAGCAGTTACTCGCGACAGGGAAGGACTGAAGCTTTCTTT.

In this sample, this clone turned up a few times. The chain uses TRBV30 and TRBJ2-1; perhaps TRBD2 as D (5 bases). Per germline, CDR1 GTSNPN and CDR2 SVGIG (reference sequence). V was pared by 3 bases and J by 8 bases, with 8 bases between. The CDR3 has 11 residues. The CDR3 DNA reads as TGTGCCTGGAGGGGGAGTTATGAGCAGTTCTTC. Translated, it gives CAWRGSYEQFF.

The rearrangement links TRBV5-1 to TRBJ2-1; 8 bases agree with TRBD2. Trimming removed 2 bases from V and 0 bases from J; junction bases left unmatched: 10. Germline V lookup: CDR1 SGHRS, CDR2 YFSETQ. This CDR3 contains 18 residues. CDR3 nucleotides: TGCGCCAGCAGCTTACTTACTAGCGGTCCCAGCTCCTACAATGAGCAGTTCTTC. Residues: CASSLLTSGPSSYNEQFF.

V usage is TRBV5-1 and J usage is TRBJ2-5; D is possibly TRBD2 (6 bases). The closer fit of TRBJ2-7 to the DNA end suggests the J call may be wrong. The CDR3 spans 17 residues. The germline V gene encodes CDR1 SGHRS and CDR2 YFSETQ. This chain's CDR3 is CASSLGDGLPKSYEQYF. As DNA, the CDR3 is TGCGCCAGCAGCTTGGGGGATGGACTACCGAAGTCCTACGAGCAGTACTTC.

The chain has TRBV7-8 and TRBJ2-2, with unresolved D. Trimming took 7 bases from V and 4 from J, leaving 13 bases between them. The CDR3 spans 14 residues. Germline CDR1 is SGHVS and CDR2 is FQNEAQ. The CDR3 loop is CASKYSLSTGELFF. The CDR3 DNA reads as TGTGCCAGCAAGTACAGCCTGAGCACCGGGGAGCTGTTTTTT.

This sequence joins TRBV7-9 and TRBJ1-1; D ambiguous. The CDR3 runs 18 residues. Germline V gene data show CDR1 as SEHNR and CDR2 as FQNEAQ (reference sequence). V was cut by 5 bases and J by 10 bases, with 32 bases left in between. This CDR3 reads CASSPAGGLAVFGRGAFF. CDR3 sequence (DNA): TGTGCCAGCAGCCCGGCGGGCGGGTTGGCCGTCTTCGGCCGTGGAGCTTTCTTT. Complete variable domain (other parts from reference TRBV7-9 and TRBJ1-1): DTGVSQNPRHKITKRGQNVTFRCDPISEHNRLYWYRQTLGQGPEFLTYFQNEAQLEKSRLLSDRFSAERPKGSFSTLEIQRTEQGDSAMYLCASSPAGGLAVFGRGAFFGQGTRLTVV.

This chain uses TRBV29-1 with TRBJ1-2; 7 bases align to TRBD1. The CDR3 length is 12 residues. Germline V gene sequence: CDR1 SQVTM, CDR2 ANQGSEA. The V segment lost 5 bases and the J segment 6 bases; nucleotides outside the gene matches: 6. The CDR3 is CSVSGGSDGYTF. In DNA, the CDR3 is TGCAGCGTTTCAGGGGGGTCGGATGGCTACACCTTC.